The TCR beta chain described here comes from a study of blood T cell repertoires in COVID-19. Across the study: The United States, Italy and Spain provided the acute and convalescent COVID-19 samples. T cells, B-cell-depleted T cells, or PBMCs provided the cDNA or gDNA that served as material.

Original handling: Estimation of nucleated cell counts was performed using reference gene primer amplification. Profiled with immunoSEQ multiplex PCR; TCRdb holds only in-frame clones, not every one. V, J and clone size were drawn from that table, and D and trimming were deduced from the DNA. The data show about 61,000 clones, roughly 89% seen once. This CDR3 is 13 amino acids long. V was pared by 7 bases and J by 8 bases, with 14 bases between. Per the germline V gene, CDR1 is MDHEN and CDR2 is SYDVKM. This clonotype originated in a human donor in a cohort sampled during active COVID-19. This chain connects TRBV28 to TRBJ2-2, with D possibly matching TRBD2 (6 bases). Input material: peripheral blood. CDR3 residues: CASMRGERGELFF. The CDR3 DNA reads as TGTGCCAGCATGCGGGGAGAGAGAGGGGAGCTGTTTTTT.